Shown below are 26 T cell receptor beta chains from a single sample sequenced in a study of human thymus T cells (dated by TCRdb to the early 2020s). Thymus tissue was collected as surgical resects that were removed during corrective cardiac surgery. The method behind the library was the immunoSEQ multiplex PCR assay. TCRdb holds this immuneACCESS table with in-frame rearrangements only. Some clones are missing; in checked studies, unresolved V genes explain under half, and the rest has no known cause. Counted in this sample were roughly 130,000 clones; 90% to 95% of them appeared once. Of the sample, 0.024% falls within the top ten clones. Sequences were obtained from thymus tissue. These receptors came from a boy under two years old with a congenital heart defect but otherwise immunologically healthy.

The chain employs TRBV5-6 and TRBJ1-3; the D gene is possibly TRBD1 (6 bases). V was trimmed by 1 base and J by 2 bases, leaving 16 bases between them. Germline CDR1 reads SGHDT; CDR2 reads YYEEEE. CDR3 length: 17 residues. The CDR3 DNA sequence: TGTGCCAGCAGCTTGTCAGGACAGTCAACCGCTGGAAACACCATATATTTT. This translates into CASSLSGQSTAGNTIYF.

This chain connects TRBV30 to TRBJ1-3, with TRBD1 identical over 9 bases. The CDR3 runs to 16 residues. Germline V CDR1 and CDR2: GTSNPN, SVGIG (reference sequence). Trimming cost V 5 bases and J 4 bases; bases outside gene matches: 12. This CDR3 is CAWDPGQGRSGNTIYF. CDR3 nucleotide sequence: TGTGCCTGGGATCCGGGACAGGGAAGGTCCGGAAACACCATATATTTT.

For the CDR3, the DNA is TGTGCCAGCAGTTGGGGGACAGGGGGCGGTGGCTACACCTTC. As protein: CASSWGTGGGGYTF. V is TRBV28 and J is TRBJ1-2, with 12 nucleotides matching TRBD1. The CDR3 consists of 14 residues. The J segment lost 7 bases and the V segment lost 4 bases, leaving 4 bases of the junction unmatched. Germline V CDR1 and CDR2: MDHEN, SYDVKM.

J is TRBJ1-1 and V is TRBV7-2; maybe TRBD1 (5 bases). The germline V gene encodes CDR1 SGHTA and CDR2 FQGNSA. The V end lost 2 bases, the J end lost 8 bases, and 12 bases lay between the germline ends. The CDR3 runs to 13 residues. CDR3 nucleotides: TGTGCCAGCAGCTTATCAGCAGGGCGGGAAGCTTTCTTT. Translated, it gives CASSLSAGREAFF.

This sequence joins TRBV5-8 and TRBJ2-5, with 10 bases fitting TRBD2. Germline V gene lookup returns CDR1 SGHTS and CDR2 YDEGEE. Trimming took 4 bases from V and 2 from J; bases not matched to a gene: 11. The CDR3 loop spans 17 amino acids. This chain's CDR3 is CASSPAWSGGVQETQYF. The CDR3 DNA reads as TGTGCCAGCAGCCCAGCATGGAGCGGGGGGGTTCAAGAGACCCAGTACTTC.

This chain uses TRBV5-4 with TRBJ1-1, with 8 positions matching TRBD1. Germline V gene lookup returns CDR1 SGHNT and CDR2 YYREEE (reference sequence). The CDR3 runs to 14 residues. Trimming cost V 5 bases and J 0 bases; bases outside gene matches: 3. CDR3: CASRRTGMNTEAFF. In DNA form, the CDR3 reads TGTGCCAGCAGACGGACAGGGATGAACACTGAAGCTTTCTTT.

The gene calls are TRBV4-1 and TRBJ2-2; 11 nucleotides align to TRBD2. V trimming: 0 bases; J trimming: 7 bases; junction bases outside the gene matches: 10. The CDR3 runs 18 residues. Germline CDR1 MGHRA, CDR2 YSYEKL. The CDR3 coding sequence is TGCGCCAGCAGCCAAGAATTAGCGGGGGGGCCCTTTAGCGGGGAGCTGTTTTTT. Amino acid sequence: CASSQELAGGPFSGELFF.

Here the CDR3 DNA reads TGTGCCAGCAGCAATAGACAGGGTATGAGCACTGAAGCTTTCTTT. Protein product: CASSNRQGMSTEAFF. The chain is built from TRBV7-2 and TRBJ1-1, with 7 bases lining up with TRBD1. CDR3 length: 15 amino acids. J gave up 4 bases and V 5 bases, and 10 bases lay outside the gene matches. Germline CDR1 reads SGHTA; CDR2 reads FQGNSA.

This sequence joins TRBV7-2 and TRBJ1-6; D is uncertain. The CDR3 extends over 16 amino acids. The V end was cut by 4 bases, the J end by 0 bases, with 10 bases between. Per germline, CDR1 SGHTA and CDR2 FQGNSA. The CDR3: CASSYRRSSYNSPLHF. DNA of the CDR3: TGTGCCAGCAGCTACCGACGGAGCTCCTATAATTCACCCCTCCACTTT.

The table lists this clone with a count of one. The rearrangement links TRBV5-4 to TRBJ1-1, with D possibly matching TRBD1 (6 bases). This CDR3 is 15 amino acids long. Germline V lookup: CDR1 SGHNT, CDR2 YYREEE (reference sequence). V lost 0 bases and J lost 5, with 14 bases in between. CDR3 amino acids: CASSLAGTRTTEAFF. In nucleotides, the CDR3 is TGTGCCAGCAGCTTGGCCGGGACACGGACGACTGAAGCTTTCTTT. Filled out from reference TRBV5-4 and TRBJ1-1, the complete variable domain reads ETGVTQSPTHLIKTRGQQVTLRCSSQSGHNTVSWYQQALGQGPQFIFQYYREEENGRGNFPPRFSGLQFPNYSSELNVNALELDDSALYLCASSLAGTRTTEAFFGQGTRLTVV.

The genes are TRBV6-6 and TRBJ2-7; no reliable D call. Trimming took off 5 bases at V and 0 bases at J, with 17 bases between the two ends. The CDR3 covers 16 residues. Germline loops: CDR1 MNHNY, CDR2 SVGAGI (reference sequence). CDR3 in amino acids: CASSRPDSRSSYEQYF. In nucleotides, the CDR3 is TGTGCCAGCAGTCGTCCAGACTCCAGGAGCTCCTACGAGCAGTACTTC.

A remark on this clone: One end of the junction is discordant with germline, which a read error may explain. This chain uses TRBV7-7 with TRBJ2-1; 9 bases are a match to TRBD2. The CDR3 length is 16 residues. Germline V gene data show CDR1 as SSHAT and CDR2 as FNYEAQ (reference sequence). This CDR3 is CASSLAGGGAYNEQFF. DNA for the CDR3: TGTGCTAGCAGCTTAGCGGGCGGGGGGGCCTACAATGAGCAGTTCTTC.

CDR3: CASGVWPQRPPSSYNEQFF. The CDR3 DNA sequence: TGTGCTAGTGGAGTCTGGCCCCAGAGGCCACCGAGCTCCTACAATGAGCAGTTCTTC. This sequence joins TRBV12-5 and TRBJ2-1; no firm D call. Trimming stripped 6 bases from V and 0 bases from J, with 24 bases between. From germline, CDR1 is LGHNT and CDR2 FRNRAP. This CDR3 has 19 amino acids.

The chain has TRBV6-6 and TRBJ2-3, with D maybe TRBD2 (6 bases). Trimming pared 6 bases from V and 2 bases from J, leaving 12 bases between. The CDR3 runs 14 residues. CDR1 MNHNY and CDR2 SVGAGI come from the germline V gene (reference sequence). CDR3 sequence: CASRPSGATDTQYF. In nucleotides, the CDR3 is TGTGCCAGCAGGCCCTCGGGAGCCACAGATACGCAGTATTTT.

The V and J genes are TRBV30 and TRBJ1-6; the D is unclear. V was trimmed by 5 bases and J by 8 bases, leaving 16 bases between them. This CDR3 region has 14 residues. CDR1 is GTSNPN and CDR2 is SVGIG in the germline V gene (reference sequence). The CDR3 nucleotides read TGTGCCTGGGAGGAGTTGGGGTTTGATTCACCCCTCCACTTT. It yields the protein CAWEELGFDSPLHF.

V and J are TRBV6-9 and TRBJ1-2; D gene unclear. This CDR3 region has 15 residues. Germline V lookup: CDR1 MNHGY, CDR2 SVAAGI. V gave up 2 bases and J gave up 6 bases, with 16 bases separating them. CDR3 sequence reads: CASSYVRYGQDGYTF. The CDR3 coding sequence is TGTGCCAGCAGTTATGTTAGGTACGGCCAGGATGGCTACACCTTC.

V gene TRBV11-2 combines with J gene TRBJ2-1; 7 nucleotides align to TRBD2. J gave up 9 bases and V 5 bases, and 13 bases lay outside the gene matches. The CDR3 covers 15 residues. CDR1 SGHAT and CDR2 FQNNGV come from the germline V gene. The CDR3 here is CASSPPGLLLSEQFF. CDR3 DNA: TGTGCCAGCAGCCCCCCGGGACTACTTTTAAGTGAGCAGTTCTTC.

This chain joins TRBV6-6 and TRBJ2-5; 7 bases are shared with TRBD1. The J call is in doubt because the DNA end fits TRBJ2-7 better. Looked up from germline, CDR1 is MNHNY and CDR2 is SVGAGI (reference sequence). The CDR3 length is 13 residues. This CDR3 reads CASSYLDRLEQYF. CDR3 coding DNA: TGTGCCAGCAGTTATTTGGACAGGCTCGAGCAGTACTTC.

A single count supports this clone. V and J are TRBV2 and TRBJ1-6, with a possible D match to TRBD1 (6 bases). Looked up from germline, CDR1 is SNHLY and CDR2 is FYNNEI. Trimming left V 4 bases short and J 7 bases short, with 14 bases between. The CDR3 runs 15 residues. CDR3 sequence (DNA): TGTGCCAGCAGTGGGGCGGGGGGGACAAATTCACCCCTCCACTTT. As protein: CASSGAGGTNSPLHF.

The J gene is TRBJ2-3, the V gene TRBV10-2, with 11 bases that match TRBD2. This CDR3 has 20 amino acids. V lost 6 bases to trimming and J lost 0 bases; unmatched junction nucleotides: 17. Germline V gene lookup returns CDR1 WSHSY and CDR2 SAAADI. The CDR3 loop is CASSLTRRSGGALSTDTQYF. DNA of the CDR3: TGCGCCAGCAGCCTAACCCGCCGTAGCGGGGGGGCCCTAAGCACAGATACGCAGTATTTT.

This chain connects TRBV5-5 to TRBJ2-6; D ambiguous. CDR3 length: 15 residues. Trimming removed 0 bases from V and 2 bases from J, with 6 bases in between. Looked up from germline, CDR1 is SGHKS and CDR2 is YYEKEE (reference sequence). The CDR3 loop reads CASSLEGAGANVLTF. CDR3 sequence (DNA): TGTGCCAGCAGCTTGGAAGGCGCTGGGGCCAACGTCCTGACTTTC.

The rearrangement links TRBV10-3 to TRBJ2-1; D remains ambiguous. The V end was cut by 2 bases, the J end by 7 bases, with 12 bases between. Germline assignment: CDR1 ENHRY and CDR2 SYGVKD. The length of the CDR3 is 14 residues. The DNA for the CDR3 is TGTGCCATCAGTGAGCGGGCGGTACCTAATGAGCAGTTCTTC. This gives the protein CAISERAVPNEQFF.

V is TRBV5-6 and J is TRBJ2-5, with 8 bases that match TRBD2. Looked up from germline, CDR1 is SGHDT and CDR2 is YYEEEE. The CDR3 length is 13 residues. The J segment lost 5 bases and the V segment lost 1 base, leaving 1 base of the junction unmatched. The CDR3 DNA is TGTGCCAGCAGCTTGAAGCGGGGGGAGACCCAGTACTTC. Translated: CASSLKRGETQYF.

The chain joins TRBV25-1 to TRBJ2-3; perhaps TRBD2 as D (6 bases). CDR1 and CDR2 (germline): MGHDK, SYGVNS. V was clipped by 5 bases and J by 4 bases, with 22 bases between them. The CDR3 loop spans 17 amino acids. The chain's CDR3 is CASSKDWGDFSSDTQYF. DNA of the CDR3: TGTGCCAGCAGTAAGGATTGGGGGGATTTTTCCTCAGATACGCAGTATTTT.

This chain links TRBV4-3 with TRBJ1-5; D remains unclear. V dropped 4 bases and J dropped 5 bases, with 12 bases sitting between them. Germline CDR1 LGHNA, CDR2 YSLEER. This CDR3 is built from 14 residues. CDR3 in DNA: TGCGCCAGCAGCCGAACATCCCGGGATCAGCCCCAGCATTTT. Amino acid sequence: CASSRTSRDQPQHF.

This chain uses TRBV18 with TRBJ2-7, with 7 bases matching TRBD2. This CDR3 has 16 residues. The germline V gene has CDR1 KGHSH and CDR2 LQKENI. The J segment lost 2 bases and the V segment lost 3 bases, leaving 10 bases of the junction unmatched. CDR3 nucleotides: TGTGCCAGCTCACCGAGTGGAGGGAGGGGAGCCTACGAGCAGTACTTC. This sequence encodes CASSPSGGRGAYEQYF.